This T cell receptor (beta chain) came from a study of breast tumors, draining lymph nodes, adjacent tissues. Study results and limitations: Compared with lymph nodes, tumors were less diverse; compared with nontumor tissue, more. Tumor and nontumor repertoires were significantly more similar in luminal-like than in basal-like breast cancer. Data only fit, rather than demonstrated, lymph node origin of most tumor T cells. Findings are consistent with lymph node origin and intratumoral expansion of most tumor T cells.

TCRdb re-called the multiplex PCR reads through MiXCR, storing one row per CDR3 protein. The sample has some 97,000 distinct CDR3 sequences; 21% are singletons. For this clonotype: Its antigen is as yet unknown. A much larger clonotype is one base distant, so this may be a read error. The CDR3 end shows no conserved phenylalanine or tryptophan, and so a read error is likely.

Axillary draining lymph nodes of breast cancer patients supplied the node samples. Per germline, CDR1 MNHNS and CDR2 SASEGT. The V end lost 8 bases, the J end lost 7 bases, and 14 bases lay between the germline ends. This CDR3 region has 12 residues. The chain joins TRBV6-1 to TRBJ1-2; D is possibly TRBD1 (6 bases). What was sequenced was axillary lymph node tissue. The receptor was derived from a female donor with breast cancer. Some clones in this sample may be carry-over from other donors' samples. The CDR3 protein is CASLRGSSGYTS. CDR3 in DNA: TGTGCCAGCCTCAGGGGATCTAGTGGCTACACCTCC.